This TCR beta chain was retrieved from a study of spatial heterogeneity in lung cancer (dated by TCRdb to between 2018 and 2020). About the investigation overall: The donors were about 71 patients from the lung TRACERx cohort who had early-stage, untreated non-small cell lung cancer. Beta-chain transcripts were consistently detected in greater numbers than alpha-chain transcripts, which likely reflects a higher abundance of beta-chain transcripts. TCR repertoire features were related to nonsynonymous mutation counts determined by whole-exome sequencing of tumor tissue. In the raw uncorrected reads, each unique combination of TCR and UMI appeared more than ten times on average. Follow-up PBMC samples were sequenced whenever available, with the median time to follow-up being about two years after resection. Both alpha and beta chains were TCR-sequenced in around 230 tumor regions, approximately 68 matched nontumor lung samples and roughly 54 PBMC samples obtained at surgery. TCR alpha and beta repertoires were quantitatively compared across multiple tumor regions, matched nontumor lung and blood in non-small cell lung cancer.

The germline V gene supplies CDR1 SGHTA and CDR2 FQGNSA. From its cysteine to its phenylalanine, the CDR3 spans 14 amino acids. Only the CDR3 region is kept as DNA, spanning 42 bases read in frame from base 1. Ends trimmed: V by 2 bases, J by 9 bases; bases unmatched to a gene: 2. Summary of the overall study and its limitations: Comparisons of baseline and follow-up blood repertoires included only 15 or so patients. Confirming at a functional level the hypothesis that regional TCRs recognize regional mutations was considered to require additional single-cell paired TCR alpha and beta sequencing. Ubiquitous expanded tumor TCRs were detected in blood more often at tumor resection than at routine follow-up.

Libraries were constructed by 5' RACE. Instrument used: NextSeq 500. The TCR library protocol attached a unique molecular identifier to each TCR cDNA molecule to allow correction of PCR and sequencing errors. In the original analysis: TCR identification, UMI-based error correction and CDR3 extraction were performed with Decombinator tools. TCRs above a frequency of 2 per 1,000, corresponding to the top 1% of the tumor frequency distribution, were defined as expanded. Renyi diversity was computed with the R vegan package after each repertoire had been subsampled 100 times to 5,000 TCRs. CDR3 similarity networks were built from amino acid triplet string-kernel similarity, with CDR3s being connected when pairwise similarity was above 0.82. The public reads were run again by TCRdb, first through fastp at Q25 and then through MiXCR, and only productive beta chains were kept. Each entry is one CDR3 protein sequence, shown with its most common DNA and genes. In this record, the V and J calls reflect TCRdb's handling and not the investigators' own analysis. In this sample the table shows tens of thousands of distinct CDR3 sequences, nearly 9% of which occur a single time. More than 1.5% of the sample is held by the ten biggest clonotypes.

Interpreted using the paper, the time point label stands for: blood at routine non-recurrence follow-up after resection. Without any cell sorting, TCR sequencing was performed on whole RNA extracted either from tumor and nontumor lung tissue or from cryopreserved PBMC samples. A patient was chosen for TCR sequencing only when enough RNA was available from at least two tumor regions. Comment on this clonotype: This clone's antigen is unknown. The sample holds no much larger clone one base away, and base qualities are not on file.

The V and J genes are TRBV7-2 and TRBJ2-1, and 12 bases in between align with TRBD2. The sample consisted of PBMCs, taken at follow-up. The source of this sequence is a female donor with early-stage non-small cell lung cancer. The CDR3 in this case is CASSLTSGRSEQFF. The nucleotide sequence reads TGTGCCAGCAGCTTAACTAGCGGGAGGAGTGAGCAGTTCTTC.